This TCR beta chain was sequenced for a study of CD8+ T cells in alopecia areata. Study results and caveats: It was less clear whether patients shared TCRs than it was in mice, possibly because of HLA. Lesional scalp exceeded normal scalp in clonality, especially in alopecia totalis/universalis.

This clone occurred a few times. The antigen remains undetermined. Collected material from alopecia areata patients comprised lesional scalp punch biopsies and peripheral blood. It was from PBMCs that CD4+ and CD8+ T cells were sorted. cDNA serving as the sequencing template came from extracted, reverse transcribed RNA. Only in-frame clones appear in the TCRdb table, and some are missing; sequencing was by immunoSEQ multiplex PCR. The sample lists about 110,000 clones; 50% to 60% were seen once. There are 16 residues in the CDR3. Germline CDR1 LGHNA, CDR2 YNFKEQ. Germline trimming cut 4 bases from V and 7 bases from J; bases unmatched to any gene: 11.

This chain joins TRBV4-2 and TRBJ2-2, with 8 bases lining up with TRBD2. This clonotype originated in a human donor with alopecia areata. Sequencing input: NKG2D-low CD8+ T cells sorted from blood. CDR3 DNA sequence: TGTGCCAGCAGCCTCGAAGAGGTGGGACTAGGCGGGGAGCTGTTTTTT. Amino acids: CASSLEEVGLGGELFF.